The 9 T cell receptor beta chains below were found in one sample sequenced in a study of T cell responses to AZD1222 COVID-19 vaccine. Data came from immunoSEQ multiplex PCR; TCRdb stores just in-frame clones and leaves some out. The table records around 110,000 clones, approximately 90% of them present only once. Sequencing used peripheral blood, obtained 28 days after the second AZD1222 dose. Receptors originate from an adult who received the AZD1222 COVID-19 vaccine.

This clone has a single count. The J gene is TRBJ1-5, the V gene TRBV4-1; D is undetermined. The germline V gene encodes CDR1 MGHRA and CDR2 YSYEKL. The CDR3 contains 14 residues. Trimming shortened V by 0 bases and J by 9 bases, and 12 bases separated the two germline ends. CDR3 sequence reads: CASSQELALSPQHF. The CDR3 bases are TGCGCCAGCAGCCAAGAACTCGCGTTGTCGCCCCAGCATTTT.

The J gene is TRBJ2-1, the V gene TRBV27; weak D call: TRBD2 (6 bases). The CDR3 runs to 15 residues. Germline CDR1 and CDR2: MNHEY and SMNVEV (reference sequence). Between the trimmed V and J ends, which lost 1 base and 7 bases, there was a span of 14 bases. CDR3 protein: CASSLFSRAGNEQFF. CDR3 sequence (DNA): TGTGCCAGCAGTTTATTTTCCAGGGCGGGGAATGAGCAGTTCTTC.

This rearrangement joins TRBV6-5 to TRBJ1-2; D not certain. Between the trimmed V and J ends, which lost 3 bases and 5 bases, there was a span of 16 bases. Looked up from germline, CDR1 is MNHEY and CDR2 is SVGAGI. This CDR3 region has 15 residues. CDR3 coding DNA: TGTGCCAGCAGTTATTTGTGGCGAAACCAATATGGCTACACCTTC. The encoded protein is CASSYLWRNQYGYTF.

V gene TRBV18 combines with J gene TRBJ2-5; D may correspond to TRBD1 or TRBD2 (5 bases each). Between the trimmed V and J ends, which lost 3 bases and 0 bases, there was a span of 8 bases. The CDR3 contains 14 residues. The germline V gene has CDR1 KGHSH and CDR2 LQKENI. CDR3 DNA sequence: TGTGCCAGCTCACCCTCGGGACACCAAGAGACCCAGTACTTC. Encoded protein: CASSPSGHQETQYF.

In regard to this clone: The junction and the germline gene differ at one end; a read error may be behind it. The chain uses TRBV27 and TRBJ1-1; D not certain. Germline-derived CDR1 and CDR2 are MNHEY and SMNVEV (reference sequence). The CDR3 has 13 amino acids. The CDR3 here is CASSFGQRTHLIF. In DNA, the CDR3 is TGTGCCAGCAGTTTCGGGCAGAGGACCCACTTGATCTTT.

The CDR3 region is CASSLRGLAGWGHVGELFF. CDR3 coding DNA: TGTGCCAGCAGTTTGCGGGGACTAGCGGGTTGGGGCCATGTAGGGGAGCTGTTTTTT. The rearrangement joins TRBV27 to TRBJ2-2; 12 bases map to TRBD2. V was clipped by 3 bases and J by 8 bases; unmatched bases: 16. Looked up from germline, CDR1 is MNHEY and CDR2 is SMNVEV (reference sequence). The CDR3 sequence is 19 residues long.

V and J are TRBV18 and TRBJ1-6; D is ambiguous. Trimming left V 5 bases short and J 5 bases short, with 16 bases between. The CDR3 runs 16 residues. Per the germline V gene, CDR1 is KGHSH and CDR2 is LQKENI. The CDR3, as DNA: TGTGCCAGCTCATCCTCCAGCAACCTCAATAATTCACCCCTCCACTTT. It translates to CASSSSSNLNNSPLHF.

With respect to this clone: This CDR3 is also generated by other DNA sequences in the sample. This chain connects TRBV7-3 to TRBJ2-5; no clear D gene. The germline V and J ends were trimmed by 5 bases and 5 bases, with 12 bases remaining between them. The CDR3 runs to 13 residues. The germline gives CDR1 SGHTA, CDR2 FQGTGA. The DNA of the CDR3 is TGTGCCAGCAGCCCCGGAGCTGAGGAGACCCAGTACTTC. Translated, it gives CASSPGAEETQYF.

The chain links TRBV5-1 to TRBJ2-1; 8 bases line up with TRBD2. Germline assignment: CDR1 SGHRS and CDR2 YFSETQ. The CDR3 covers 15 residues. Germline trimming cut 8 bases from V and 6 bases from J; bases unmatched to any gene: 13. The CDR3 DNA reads TGCGCCAGTCACCCGACCGGACTAGCTTTCAATGAGCAGTTCTTC. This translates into CASHPTGLAFNEQFF.